The text below deals with one T cell receptor beta chain. Its antigen remains unidentified. UMI-labeled TRB cDNA libraries were prepared by 5' RACE. TCRdb re-called the 5' RACE reads; one entry per CDR3 protein, DNA not given. The sample holds about 62,000 distinct CDR3 sequences. This entry belongs to a study of CXCR3-negative and CXCR3-positive naive CD8 T cells. The CDR3 is made up of 17 amino acids. CDR1 and CDR2 (germline): PRHDT, FYEKMQ (reference sequence). Study results and limitations: TCR strength was inferred from TRB CDR3 properties, while surface CD5 was comparable between naive subsets. CXCR3-positive naive cells carried more hydrophobic TRB CDR3s than CXCR3-negative ones. Both naive subsets had comparably high diversity; memory CD8+ cells much lower.

This sequence originates from a human donor in good health. Some clones in this sample may be carry-over from other donors' samples. Sequences were obtained from naive CXCR3- CD8+ T cells from blood. Subset of the sample: CD45RO-CCR7+CD27+CD95- naive CD8+ T cells lacking CXCR3 (TNR3-). The chain employs TRBV13 and TRBJ1-2; with no DNA, the TCRdb D assignment of TRBD1 cannot be verified. This CDR3 is CASSQDRDVPQAYGYTF.